The 10 T cell receptor beta chains below come from one sample, sequenced in a study of blood T cell repertoires in COVID-19 (dated by TCRdb to about 2020). Libraries were constructed by the immunoSEQ multiplex PCR assay. TCRdb carries this immuneACCESS record with in-frame sequences only. Its versions omit some clonotypes, under half of them owing to an unresolved V gene in the studies checked, with the rest unexplained. The sample yields around 300,000 clones; around 86% were counted once. Less than 2.5% of the sample lies in the top ten. The sequenced sample consisted of peripheral blood. These receptors originate from a middle-aged man with acute or convalescent COVID-19.

The V call is TRBV5-4, the J call TRBJ1-1, with a tentative D call TRBD1 (5 bases). Germline V gene sequence: CDR1 SGHNT, CDR2 YYREEE (reference sequence). This CDR3 has 12 residues. The germline V and J ends were trimmed by 4 bases and 11 bases, with 15 bases remaining between them. The CDR3 region has the DNA TGTGCCAGCAGCATTGAGGTAGGGGCGGCTTTCTTT. Translation: CASSIEVGAAFF.

The J gene is TRBJ1-5, the V gene TRBV11-1; 7 bases match TRBD1. The CDR3 contains 14 residues. Germline V gene lookup returns CDR1 SGHAT and CDR2 FQDESV (reference sequence). After removal of 4 bases from V and 0 bases from J, the junction contained 0 bases not matched to a gene. CDR3 residues: CASSSGGSNQPQHF. The CDR3 DNA follows: TGTGCCAGCAGCTCAGGGGGTAGCAATCAGCCCCAGCATTTT. Combining the CDR3 with reference TRBV11-1 and TRBJ1-5 gives the whole variable domain EAEVAQSPRYKITEKSQAVAFWCDPISGHATLYWYRQILGQGPELLVQFQDESVVDDSQLPKDRFSAERLKGVDSTLKIQPAELGDSAMYLCASSSGGSNQPQHFGDGTRLSIL.

CDR3: CASSRGGGTEAFF. The CDR3 DNA follows: TGTGCCAGCAGCCGGGGGGGAGGCACTGAAGCTTTCTTT. This chain uses TRBV11-3 with TRBJ1-1; a weak D match, TRBD1 (5 bases). The V gene lost 5 bases and the J gene lost 4 bases, with 11 bases spanning the gap. The length of the CDR3 is 13 residues. Looked up from germline, CDR1 is SGHNT and CDR2 is YENEEA.

The chain joins TRBV7-3 to TRBJ1-1; D is unresolved. Germline V gives CDR1 SGHTA, CDR2 FQGTGA. V lost 6 bases and J lost 5, with 13 bases in between. The CDR3 has 13 amino acids. The CDR3 is CASSQVRGTEAFF. The CDR3 coding sequence is TGTGCCAGCAGTCAGGTACGGGGTACTGAAGCTTTCTTT.

To note about this clone: At one end the junction does not follow the germline gene, possibly because of a read error. The genes are TRBV7-7 and TRBJ2-2; D may be TRBD2 (7 bases). CDR1 is SSHAT, CDR2 FNYEAQ, per germline (reference sequence). This CDR3 has 15 amino acids. CDR3 sequence reads: CASSLGGGPTGELFF. The CDR3 nucleotides are TGTGCTAGCAGCTTGGGCGGGGGCCCCACCGGGGAGCTGTTTTTT. Variable domain in full (rest from reference TRBV7-7 and TRBJ2-2): GAGVSQSPRYKVTKRGQDVTLRCDPISSHATLYWYQQALGQGPEFLTYFNYEAQPDKSGLPSDRFSAERPEGSISTLTIQRTEQRDSAMYRCASSLGGGPTGELFFGEGSRLTVL.

The chain uses TRBV27 and TRBJ1-5; possibly TRBD1 for D (5 bases). Deletions cut 2 bases from V and 7 bases from J, with 12 bases between. CDR1 MNHEY and CDR2 SMNVEV come from the germline V gene (reference sequence). The length of the CDR3 is 14 residues. This CDR3 reads CASSLGTGGQPQHF. CDR3 coding DNA: TGTGCCAGCAGTTTAGGGACTGGCGGGCAGCCCCAGCATTTT.

V gene TRBV7-2 combines with J gene TRBJ1-4; D unresolved. V was shortened by 5 bases and J by 0 bases, with 19 bases between the two germline ends. The CDR3 totals 18 residues. Germline-derived CDR1 and CDR2 are SGHTA and FQGNSA. DNA of the CDR3: TGTGCCAGCAGCCCCGCGGTAGCCCCGCCTGCAACTAATGAAAAACTGTTTTTT. It is translated as CASSPAVAPPATNEKLFF.

V is TRBV30 and J is TRBJ2-1; tentative D call: TRBD1 (5 bases). The CDR3 sequence is 14 residues long. Trimming cost V 0 bases and J 3 bases, with 9 bases left between them. Looked up from germline, CDR1 is GTSNPN and CDR2 is SVGIG (reference sequence). In nucleotides, the CDR3 is TGTGCCTGGAGTGTAAGGGGTTTCTACAATGAGCAGTTCTTC. Amino acids: CAWSVRGFYNEQFF. Drawing the rest from reference TRBV30 and TRBJ2-1, the complete variable domain is SQTIHQWPATLVQPVGSPLSLECTVEGTSNPNLYWYRQAAGRGLQLLFYSVGIGQISSEVPQNLSASRPQDRQFILSSKKLLLSDSGFYLCAWSVRGFYNEQFFGPGTRLTVL.

The V gene is TRBV5-6, the J gene TRBJ2-5; a weak D match, TRBD1 (7 bases). V was pared by 4 bases and J by 7 bases, with 11 bases between. Germline assignment: CDR1 SGHDT and CDR2 YYEEEE. The length of the CDR3 is 12 residues. CDR3 nucleotide sequence: TGTGCCAGCAGCCGTCAGGGGGGGACCCAGTACTTC. Its translation: CASSRQGGTQYF. Supplemented by reference TRBV5-6 and TRBJ2-5, the full variable domain reads DAGVTQSPTHLIKTRGQQVTLRCSPKSGHDTVSWYQQALGQGPQFIFQYYEEEERQRGNFPDRFSGHQFPNYSSELNVNALLLGDSALYLCASSRQGGTQYFGPGTRLLVL.

The rearrangement uses TRBV10-3 and TRBJ2-3; perhaps TRBD2 as D (5 bases). CDR1 is ENHRY, CDR2 SYGVKD, per germline. V dropped 2 bases and J dropped 0 bases, with 15 bases sitting between them. This CDR3 is built from 17 residues. This CDR3 is CAISEDEGLASTDTQYF. The CDR3 nucleotides read TGTGCCATCAGTGAGGACGAGGGTTTGGCTAGCACAGATACGCAGTATTTT.